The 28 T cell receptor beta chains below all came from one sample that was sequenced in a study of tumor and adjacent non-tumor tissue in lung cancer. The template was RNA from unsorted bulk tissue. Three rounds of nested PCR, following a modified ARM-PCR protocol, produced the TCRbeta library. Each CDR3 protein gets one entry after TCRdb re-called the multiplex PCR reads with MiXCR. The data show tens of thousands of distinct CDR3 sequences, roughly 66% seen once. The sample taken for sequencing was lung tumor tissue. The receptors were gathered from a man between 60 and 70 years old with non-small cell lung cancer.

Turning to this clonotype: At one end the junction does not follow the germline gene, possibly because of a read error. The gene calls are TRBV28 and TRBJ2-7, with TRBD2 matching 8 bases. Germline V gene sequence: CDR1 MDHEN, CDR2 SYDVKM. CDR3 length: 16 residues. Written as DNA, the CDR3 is TGTGCCATCAGAACCCGGGGCCGGGGGGGATCCTACGAGCAGTGCTTC. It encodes CAIRTRGRGGSYEQCF.

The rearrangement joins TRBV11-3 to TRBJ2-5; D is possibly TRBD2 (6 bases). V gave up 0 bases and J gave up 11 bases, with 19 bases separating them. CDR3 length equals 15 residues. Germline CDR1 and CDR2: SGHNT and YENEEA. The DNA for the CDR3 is TGTGCCAGCAGCTTAGATCTTGGTAGCCGGGGGACTCAGTACTTC. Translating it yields CASSLDLGSRGTQYF.

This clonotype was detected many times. The CDR3 loop reads CASSYSVRTLNTEAFF. CDR3 sequence (DNA): TGTGCCAGCAGTTACTCGGTCAGGACCTTGAACACTGAAGCTTTCTTT. This chain connects TRBV6-5 to TRBJ1-1; D uncertain. CDR3 length equals 16 residues. The germline V and J ends were trimmed by 0 bases and 0 bases, with 11 bases remaining between them. CDR1 and CDR2 from the germline V gene are MNHEY and SVGAGI.

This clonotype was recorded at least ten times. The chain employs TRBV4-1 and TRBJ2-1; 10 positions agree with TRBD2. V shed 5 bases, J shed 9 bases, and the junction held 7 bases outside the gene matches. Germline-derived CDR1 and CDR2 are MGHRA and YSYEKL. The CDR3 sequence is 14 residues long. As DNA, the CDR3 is TGCGCCAGCAGCTCCCGCCTAGCGGGGGTTGAGCAGTTCTTC. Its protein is CASSSRLAGVEQFF.

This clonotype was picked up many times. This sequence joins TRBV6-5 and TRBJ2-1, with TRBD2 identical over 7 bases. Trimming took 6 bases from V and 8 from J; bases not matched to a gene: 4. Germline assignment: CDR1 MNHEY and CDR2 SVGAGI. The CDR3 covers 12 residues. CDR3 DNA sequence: TGTGCCAGCAGACGAACTAGCGATGAGCAGTTCTTC. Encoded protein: CASRRTSDEQFF.

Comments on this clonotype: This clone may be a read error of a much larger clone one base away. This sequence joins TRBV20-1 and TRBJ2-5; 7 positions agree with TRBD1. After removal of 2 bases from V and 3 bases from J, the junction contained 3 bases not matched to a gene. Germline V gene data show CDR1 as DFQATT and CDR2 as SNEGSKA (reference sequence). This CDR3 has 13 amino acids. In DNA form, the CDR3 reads TGCAGTGCTAGACCAGGGGGTAAAGAGACCCAGTACTTC. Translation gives CSARPGGKETQYF.

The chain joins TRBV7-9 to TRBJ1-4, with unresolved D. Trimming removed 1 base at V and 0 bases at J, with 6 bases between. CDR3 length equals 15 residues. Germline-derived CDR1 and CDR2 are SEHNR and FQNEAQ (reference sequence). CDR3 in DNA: TGTGCCAGCAGCTTAGACAATGCAACTAATGAAAAACTGTTTTTT. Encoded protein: CASSLDNATNEKLFF.

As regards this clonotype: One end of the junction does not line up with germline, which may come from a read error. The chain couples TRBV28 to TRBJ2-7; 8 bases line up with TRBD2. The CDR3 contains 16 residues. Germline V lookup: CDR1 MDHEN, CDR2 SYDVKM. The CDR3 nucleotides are TGTGCCAGCAGAATCCGGGGCCGGGGGGGATCCTACGAGCAGAACTTC. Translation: CASRIRGRGGSYEQNF.

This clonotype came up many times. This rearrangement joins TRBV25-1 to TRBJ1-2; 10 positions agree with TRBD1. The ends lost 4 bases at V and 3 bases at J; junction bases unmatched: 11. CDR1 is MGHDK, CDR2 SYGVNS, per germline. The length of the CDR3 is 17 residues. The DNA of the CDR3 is TGTGCCAGCAGTGGATTACCGGGACAGGGGCTATACTATGGCTACACCTTC. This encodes CASSGLPGQGLYYGYTF.

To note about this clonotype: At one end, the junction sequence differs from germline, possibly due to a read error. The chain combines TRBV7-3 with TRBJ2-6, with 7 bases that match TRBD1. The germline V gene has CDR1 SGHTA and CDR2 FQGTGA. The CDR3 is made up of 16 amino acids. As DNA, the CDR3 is TGTACCAGCAGCTTAGGGGACAGCTCTGGGGCCAACGTCCTGACTTTC. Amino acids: CTSSLGDSSGANVLTF.

The CDR3 DNA sequence: TGTGCCAGTGAGGGGGGGAGCTACGAGCAGTACTTC. Residues: CASEGGSYEQYF. This chain joins TRBV19 and TRBJ2-7, with D maybe TRBD2 (7 bases). Germline loops: CDR1 LNHDA, CDR2 SQIVND (reference sequence). The CDR3 totals 12 residues. The V gene lost 8 bases and the J gene lost 3 bases, with 11 bases spanning the gap.

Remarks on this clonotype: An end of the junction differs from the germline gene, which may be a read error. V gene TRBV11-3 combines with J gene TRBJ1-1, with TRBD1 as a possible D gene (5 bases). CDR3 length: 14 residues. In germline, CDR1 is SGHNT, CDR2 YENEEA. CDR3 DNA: TGTGCCAGCAGCATCCAACAGGCGGTCACTGAAGCTTTCTTC. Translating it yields CASSIQQAVTEAFF.

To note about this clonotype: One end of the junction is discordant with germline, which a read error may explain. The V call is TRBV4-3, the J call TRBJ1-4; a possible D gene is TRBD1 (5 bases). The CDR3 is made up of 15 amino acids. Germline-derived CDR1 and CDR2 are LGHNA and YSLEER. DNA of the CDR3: TGCCCCAGCAGCCAAGATTCATGCGGGACCGAAAAACTGTTTTTT. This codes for CPSSQDSCGTEKLFF.

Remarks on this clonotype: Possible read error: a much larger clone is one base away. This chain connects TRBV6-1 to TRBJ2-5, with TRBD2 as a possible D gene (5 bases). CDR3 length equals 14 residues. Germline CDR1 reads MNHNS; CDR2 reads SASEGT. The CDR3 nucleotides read TGTGCCAGCAGGGCTGTGAGGGAGTCAGAGGCCCAGCACTTC. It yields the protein CASRAVRESEAQHF.

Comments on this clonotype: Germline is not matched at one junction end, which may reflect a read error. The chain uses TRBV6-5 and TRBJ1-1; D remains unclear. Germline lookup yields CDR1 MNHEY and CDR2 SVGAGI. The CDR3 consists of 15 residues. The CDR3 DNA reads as TGTACCAGCAGCTCCATGGCCCGGCTTGACACTGAAGCTTTCTTT. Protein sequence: CTSSSMARLDTEAFF.

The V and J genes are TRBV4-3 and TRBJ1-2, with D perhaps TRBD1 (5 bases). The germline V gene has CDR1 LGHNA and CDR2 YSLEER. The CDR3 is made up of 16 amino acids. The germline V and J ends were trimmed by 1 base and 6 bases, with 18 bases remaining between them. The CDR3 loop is CASSQGSRQIVDGYTF. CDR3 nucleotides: TGCGCCAGCAGCCAAGGGTCGAGACAGATCGTGGATGGCTACACCTTC.

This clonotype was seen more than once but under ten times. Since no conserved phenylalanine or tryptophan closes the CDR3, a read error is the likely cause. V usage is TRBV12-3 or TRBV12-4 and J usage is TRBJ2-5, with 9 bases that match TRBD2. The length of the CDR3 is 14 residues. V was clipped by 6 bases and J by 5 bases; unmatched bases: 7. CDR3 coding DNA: TGTGCCAGCAGCGCGCGGGGGGGCTGGGAGACCCAGTACCTC. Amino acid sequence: CASSARGGWETQYL.

The CDR3 DNA reads TGTGCCAGCAGTCGCAGATTGGATTATACCAGATCTGGAAACACCATATATTTT. Translation: CASSRRLDYTRSGNTIYF. The chain employs TRBV4-2 and TRBJ1-3; D unclear. V was cut by 6 bases and J by 1 base, with 22 bases left in between. The CDR3 length is 18 residues. The V gene's germline CDR1 is LGHNA and CDR2 YNFKEQ.

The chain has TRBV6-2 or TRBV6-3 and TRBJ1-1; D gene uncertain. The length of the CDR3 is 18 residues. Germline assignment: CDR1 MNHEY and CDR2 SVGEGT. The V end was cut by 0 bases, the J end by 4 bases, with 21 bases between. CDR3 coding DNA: TGTGCCAGCAGTTACTCAAATGGTCGGAGATGGCTGAGCACTGAAGCTTTCTTT. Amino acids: CASSYSNGRRWLSTEAFF.

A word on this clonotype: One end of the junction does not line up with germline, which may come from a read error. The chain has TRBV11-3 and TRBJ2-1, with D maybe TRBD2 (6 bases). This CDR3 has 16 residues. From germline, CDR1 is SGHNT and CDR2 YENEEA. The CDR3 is CASSLDPGRGYNEHFF. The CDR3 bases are TGTGCCAGCAGCTTAGATCCGGGGCGGGGATACAATGAGCACTTCTTC. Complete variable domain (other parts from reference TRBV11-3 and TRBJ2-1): EAGVVQSPRYKIIEKKQPVAFWCNPISGHNTLYWYLQNLGQGPELLIRYENEEAVDDSQLPKDRFSAERLKGVDSTLKIQPAELGDSAVYLCASSLDPGRGYNEHFFGPGTRLTVL.

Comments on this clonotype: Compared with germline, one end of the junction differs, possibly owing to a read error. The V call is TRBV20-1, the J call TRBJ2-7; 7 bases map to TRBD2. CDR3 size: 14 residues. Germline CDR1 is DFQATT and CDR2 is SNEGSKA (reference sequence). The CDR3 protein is CSTRDGGRAYEQYF. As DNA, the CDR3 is TGCAGTACTAGAGATGGAGGGAGGGCCTACGAGCAGTACTTC.

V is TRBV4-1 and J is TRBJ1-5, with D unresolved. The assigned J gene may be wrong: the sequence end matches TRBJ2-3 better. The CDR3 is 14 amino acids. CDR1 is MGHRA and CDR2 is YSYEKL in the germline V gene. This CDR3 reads CASSQGASDQSQYF. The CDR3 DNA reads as TGCGCCAGCAGCCAAGGGGCCTCGGATCAGTCCCAGTATTTT.

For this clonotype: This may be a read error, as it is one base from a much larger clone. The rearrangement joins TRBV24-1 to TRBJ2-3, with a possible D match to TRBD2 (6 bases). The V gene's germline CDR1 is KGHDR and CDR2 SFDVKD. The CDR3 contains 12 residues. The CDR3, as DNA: TGTGCCACCAGTGATCCGGGAGATGCGCAGTATTTT. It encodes CATSDPGDAQYF.

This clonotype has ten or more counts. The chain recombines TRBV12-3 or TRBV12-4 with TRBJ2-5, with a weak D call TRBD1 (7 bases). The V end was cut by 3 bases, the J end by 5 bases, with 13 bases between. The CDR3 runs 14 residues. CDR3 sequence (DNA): TGTGCCAGCAGTTTGCCAGGGGGAGGCGAGACCCAGTACTTC. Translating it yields CASSLPGGGETQYF.

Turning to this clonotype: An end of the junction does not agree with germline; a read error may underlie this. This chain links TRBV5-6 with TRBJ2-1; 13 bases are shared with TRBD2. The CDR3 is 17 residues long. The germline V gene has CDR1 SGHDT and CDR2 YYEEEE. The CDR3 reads CAGSLRTSGSSYNEQFF. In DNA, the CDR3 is TGTGCCGGCAGCTTGCGGACTAGCGGGAGCTCCTACAATGAGCAGTTCTTC.

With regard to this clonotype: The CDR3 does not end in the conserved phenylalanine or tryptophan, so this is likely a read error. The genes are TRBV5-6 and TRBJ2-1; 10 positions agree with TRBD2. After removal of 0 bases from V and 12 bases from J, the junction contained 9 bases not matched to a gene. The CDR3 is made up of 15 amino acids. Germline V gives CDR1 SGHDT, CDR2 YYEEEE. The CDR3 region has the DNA TGTGCCAGCAGCTTGGAAAAGCGGGGGGGCGATGTGCAGTTCGTC. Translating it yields CASSLEKRGGDVQFV.

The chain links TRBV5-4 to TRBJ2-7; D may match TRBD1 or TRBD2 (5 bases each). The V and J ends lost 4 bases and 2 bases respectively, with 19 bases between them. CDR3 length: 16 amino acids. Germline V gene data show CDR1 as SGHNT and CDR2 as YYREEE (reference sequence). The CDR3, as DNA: TGTGCCAGCAGCCGAGGAACGGGGACGCTGGCCTACGAGCAGTACTTC. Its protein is CASSRGTGTLAYEQYF.

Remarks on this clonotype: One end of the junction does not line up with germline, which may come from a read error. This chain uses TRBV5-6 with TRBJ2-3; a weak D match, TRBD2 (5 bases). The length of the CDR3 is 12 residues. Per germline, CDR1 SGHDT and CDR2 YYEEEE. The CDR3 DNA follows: TGTGCCAACAGCTTGGAGGTCGGATTGCAGTATTTT. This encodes CANSLEVGLQYF.